The 4 T cell receptor beta chains reported below all come from one sample, sequenced in a study of T cells in Graves' hyperthyroidism and ophthalmopathy. Researchers amplified the TCR beta CDR3 regions from RNA transcripts. HTBI primers were employed in a first-round RT-PCR of the TCR CDR3. TCRdb used MiXCR to reprocess the multiplex PCR reads, holding one entry per CDR3 protein. The data show hundreds of thousands of distinct CDR3 sequences, roughly 25% seen once. Sequenced material: blood. These receptors all stem from a woman in her 30s with Graves' ophthalmopathy.

The chain is built from TRBV10-3 and TRBJ1-6; D may be TRBD1 (6 bases). V was shortened by 10 bases and J by 3 bases, with 19 bases between the two germline ends. Germline V gene lookup returns CDR1 ENHRY and CDR2 SYGVKD. The CDR3 contains 16 residues. The CDR3 DNA is TGTGCCACCCGGGAGGGCAGGGGCGTCTATAATTCACCCCTCCACTTT. Translation: CATREGRGVYNSPLHF.

This clonotype showed up just a few times. The CDR3 sequence is CSARDAKREWSEAFF. In DNA, the CDR3 is TGCAGTGCTAGAGATGCTAAACGGGAATGGTCTGAAGCTTTCTTT. V usage is TRBV20-1 and J usage is TRBJ1-1; D uncertain. V gave up 0 bases and J gave up 6 bases, with 17 bases separating them. This CDR3 has 15 residues. In germline, CDR1 is DFQATT, CDR2 SNEGSKA (reference sequence).

This rearrangement joins TRBV11-2 to TRBJ2-5; 8 nucleotides match TRBD1. This CDR3 is built from 15 residues. The junction had 5 bases not matched to a gene; V was cut back by 5 bases and J by 0 bases. Germline-derived CDR1 and CDR2 are SGHAT and FQNNGV. Written as DNA, the CDR3 is TGTGCCAGCAGCGTGGGACAGGCGAACCAAGAGACCCAGTACTTC. Translated, it gives CASSVGQANQETQYF.

This clonotype occurred many times. In DNA form, the CDR3 reads TGCGCCAGCAGCCAAGACGCGGCGGACCAAGAGACCCAGTACTTC. Encoded protein: CASSQDAADQETQYF. The gene calls are TRBV4-3 and TRBJ2-5; no firm D call. The CDR3 is made up of 15 amino acids. V lost 0 bases and J 0 bases, leaving 8 bases between the germline ends. Germline lookup yields CDR1 LGHNA and CDR2 YSLEER.